Listed here are 5 T cell receptor beta chains from one sample, sequenced in a study of shared clonotypes between healthy human individuals (dated by TCRdb to about 2020). Library preparation was by the immunoSEQ multiplex PCR assay. In its TCRdb copy, this immuneACCESS table keeps in-frame sequences only and misses some clones. Where compared with another copy, unresolved V genes explain less than half of these, and the others have no known cause. This sample comprises over a million clones, under 80% of them detected only once. Clones ranked in the top ten supply roughly 1.5% of the sample. The sample taken for sequencing was memory CD4+ T cells sorted from blood. In light of the paper, this sample's cell subset or site label describes: CD45RA-negative fraction. The receptor set was obtained from a man aged 18 to 30 in good health.

V and J are TRBV5-4 and TRBJ2-3; tentative D call: TRBD2 (6 bases). Trimming removed 5 bases from V and 1 base from J, with 11 bases in between. The CDR3 is 14 amino acids. Germline V lookup: CDR1 SGHNT, CDR2 YYREEE (reference sequence). CDR3 DNA sequence: TGTGCCAGCAGTGTTTCGGGGGGCACAGATACGCAGTATTTT. Residues: CASSVSGGTDTQYF. The full variable domain, in which reference TRBV5-4 and TRBJ2-3 provide the parts outside the CDR3, is ETGVTQSPTHLIKTRGQQVTLRCSSQSGHNTVSWYQQALGQGPQFIFQYYREEENGRGNFPPRFSGLQFPNYSSELNVNALELDDSALYLCASSVSGGTDTQYFGPGTRLTVL.

The rearrangement links TRBV6-1 to TRBJ2-1; no reliable D call. The length of the CDR3 is 15 residues. Germline assignment: CDR1 MNHNS and CDR2 SASEGT. The V end lost 1 base, the J end lost 8 bases, and 15 bases lay between the germline ends. The CDR3 here is CASSEEGLGIDEQFF. The CDR3 DNA reads as TGTGCCAGCAGTGAAGAAGGGTTGGGTATCGATGAGCAGTTCTTC.

The J gene is TRBJ2-5, the V gene TRBV11-2; TRBD2 aligns across 7 bases. The germline V gene encodes CDR1 SGHAT and CDR2 FQNNGV. The CDR3 covers 15 residues. V was clipped by 5 bases and J by 1 base; unmatched bases: 7. The CDR3 is CASSIQRGPQETQYF. The CDR3 coding sequence is TGTGCCAGCAGCATCCAGCGGGGACCCCAAGAGACCCAGTACTTC.

The chain joins TRBV9 to TRBJ2-5, with 8 bases identical to TRBD2. This CDR3 has 14 residues. The germline V gene has CDR1 SGDLS and CDR2 YYNGEE. Unmatched junction bases numbered 2, after V lost 0 bases and J lost 4 bases. CDR3 region: CASSVGGGIETQYF. CDR3 nucleotides: TGTGCCAGCAGCGTAGGCGGGGGGATAGAGACCCAGTACTTC.

The chain employs TRBV29-1 and TRBJ2-7; D tentatively fits TRBD1 or TRBD2 (5 bases each). The V gene's germline CDR1 is SQVTM and CDR2 ANQGSEA. Trimming left V 4 bases short and J 3 bases short, with 13 bases between. This CDR3 is built from 13 residues. Here the CDR3 reads CSVAYGTGYEQYF. The CDR3 DNA reads as TGCAGCGTTGCCTACGGGACGGGCTACGAGCAGTACTTC.